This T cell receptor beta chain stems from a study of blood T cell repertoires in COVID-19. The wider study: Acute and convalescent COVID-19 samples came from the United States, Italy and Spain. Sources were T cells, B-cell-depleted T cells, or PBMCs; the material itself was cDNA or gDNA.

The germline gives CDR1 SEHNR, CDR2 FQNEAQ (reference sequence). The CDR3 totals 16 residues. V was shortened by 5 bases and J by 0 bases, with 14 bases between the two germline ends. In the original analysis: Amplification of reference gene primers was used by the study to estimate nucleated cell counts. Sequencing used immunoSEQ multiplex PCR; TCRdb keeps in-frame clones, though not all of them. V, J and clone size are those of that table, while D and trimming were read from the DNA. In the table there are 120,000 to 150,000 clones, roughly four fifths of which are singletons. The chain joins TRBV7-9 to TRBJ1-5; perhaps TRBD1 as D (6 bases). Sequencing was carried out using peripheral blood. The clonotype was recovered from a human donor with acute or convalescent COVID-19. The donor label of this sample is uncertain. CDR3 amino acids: CASSRETGNSNQPQHF. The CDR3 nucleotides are TGTGCCAGCAGCCGCGAGACAGGAAATAGCAATCAGCCCCAGCATTTT.